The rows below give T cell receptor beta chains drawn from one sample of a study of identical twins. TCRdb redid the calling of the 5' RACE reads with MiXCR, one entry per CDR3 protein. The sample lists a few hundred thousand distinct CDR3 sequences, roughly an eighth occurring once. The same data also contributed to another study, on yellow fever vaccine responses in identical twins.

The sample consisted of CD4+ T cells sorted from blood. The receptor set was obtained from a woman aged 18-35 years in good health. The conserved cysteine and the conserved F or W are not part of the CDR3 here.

ASSLIGGGSETQY,TRBV7-3,TRBJ2-5
ASSPFGQGSRWYEQY,TRBV12-3/TRBV12-4,TRBJ2-7
ASSLNPSGISTYEQY,TRBV5-1,TRBJ2-7
ASSRNSQGQGAF,TRBV7-2,TRBJ1-1
AISETSPSGLGMAKNIQY,TRBV10-3,TRBJ2-4
ASRSLRGGGETQY,TRBV12-3/TRBV12-4,TRBJ2-5
ASSDARGDYEQY,TRBV2,TRBJ2-7
ASSLRTGFQYEQY,TRBV14,TRBJ2-7
ASSYPPGEQY,TRBV6-5,TRBJ2-7
ASSPNQGTEAF,TRBV7-9,TRBJ1-1
ASSSYPELANEQF,TRBV7-2,TRBJ2-1
ASSSGLLPSYEQY,TRBV28,TRBJ2-7
SVEELAGANEQF,TRBV29-1,TRBJ2-1
SAQTSGGGDTQY,TRBV20-1,TRBJ2-3
ASSFSRNTDTQY,TRBV5-1,TRBJ2-3
ASIEGSGDGYT,TRBV28,TRBJ1-2
ASSQEQGSGRASAYEQY,TRBV4-1,TRBJ2-7
SARWGKQETQY,TRBV20-1,TRBJ2-5
ASSLGGSDEKLF,TRBV28,TRBJ1-4
ASTRSGTYEQY,TRBV6-2/TRBV6-3,TRBJ2-7
ASSPRAWEGYT,TRBV7-9,TRBJ1-2
ASSVAGAGNSPLH,TRBV9,TRBJ1-6
ASSAWDRPRTDTQY,TRBV7-9,TRBJ2-3
ASSFLGGTSTDTQY,TRBV5-1,TRBJ2-3
ASSQNQGANEKLF,TRBV7-9,TRBJ1-4
ASGLAGGGTGELF,TRBV11-2,TRBJ2-2
ASSLAGASYNEQF,TRBV7-2,TRBJ2-1
ASSQRTSGGVPLTDTQY,TRBV5-1,TRBJ2-3
ASSDSHTEAF,TRBV6-1,TRBJ1-1
ASSSQPGTGVDTQY,TRBV7-9,TRBJ2-3
AIKGEGQFRSYEQY,TRBV10-3,TRBJ2-7
ASSPGTSGKRAQY,TRBV28,TRBJ2-3
ASSYRGGDGYT,TRBV6-5,TRBJ1-2
ASSTNRGETQY,TRBV27,TRBJ2-5
SVSTSTDTQY,TRBV29-1,TRBJ2-3
ASSGLAGGLINYEQY,TRBV10-1,TRBJ2-7
AIRTGKQETQY,TRBV10-3,TRBJ2-5
ASSFTVVGADTQY,TRBV5-6,TRBJ2-3
SAPLGVYGYT,TRBV20-1,TRBJ1-2
ASSLLRGTGELF,TRBV10-1,TRBJ2-2